These T cell receptor beta chains were read from a single sample in a study of blood T cells in healthy people across ages. A single record per CDR3 protein comes from TCRdb applying MiXCR to the 5' RACE reads. This table has around 1,800,000 distinct CDR3 sequences, roughly two fifths appearing once. Sequenced material: blood. These receptors all stem from a human donor in good health. Each CDR3 is given with its conserved first and last residue. The D gene is left open where the match is weak. Rows give clone size only sometimes, using once, few, many, or a class for an expanded clone.

j_gene: TRBJ2-5
len: 15
abundance: few
d_gene: .
v_gene: TRBV12-3/TRBV12-4
CDR3nt: TGTGCCAGCAGTTTAAGGCCTGGCGAACAAGAGACCCAGTACTTC
CDR3aa: CASSLRPGEQETQYF

j_gene: TRBJ1-5
len: 13
abundance: .
d_gene: .
v_gene: TRBV28
CDR3nt: TGTGCCACCACAATTGGAAGGGTACAGCCCCAGCATTTT
CDR3aa: CATTIGRVQPQHF

j_gene: TRBJ2-1
len: 16
abundance: .
d_gene: TRBD2
v_gene: TRBV5-1
CDR3nt: TGCGCCAGCAGCGACTCTAGCGGGAGACGCTACAATGAGCAGTTCTTC
CDR3aa: CASSDSSGRRYNEQFF

j_gene: TRBJ2-5
len: 16
abundance: few
d_gene: .
v_gene: TRBV5-1
CDR3nt: TGCGCCAGCAGCTTGGATGGCAGGGTAGATGGGAAGACCCAGTACTTC
CDR3aa: CASSLDGRVDGKTQYF

j_gene: TRBJ2-4
len: 13
abundance: .
d_gene: .
v_gene: TRBV6-2/TRBV6-3
CDR3nt: TGTGCCATCTCGGCCACCCGGGGGAACATTCAGTACTTC
CDR3aa: CAISATRGNIQYF

j_gene: TRBJ2-1
len: 16
abundance: .
d_gene: .
v_gene: TRBV5-5
CDR3nt: TGTGCCAGCAGCTTGGGGTCCCGGGAGCTGATGAGTGAGCAGTTCTTC
CDR3aa: CASSLGSRELMSEQFF

j_gene: TRBJ2-1
len: 14
abundance: .
d_gene: TRBD2
v_gene: TRBV10-3
CDR3nt: TGTGCCATCAGCGGACTAGCGGGGGTCAATGAGCAGTTCTTC
CDR3aa: CAISGLAGVNEQFF

j_gene: TRBJ1-2
len: 15
abundance: few
d_gene: TRBD1
v_gene: TRBV6-2/TRBV6-3
CDR3nt: TGTGCCAGCAGTTACTACGGACAGGGGATAAATGGCTACACCTTC
CDR3aa: CASSYYGQGINGYTF

j_gene: TRBJ1-1
len: 12
abundance: many
d_gene: .
v_gene: TRBV7-2
CDR3nt: TGTGCCAGCAGCTTTAGTAACACTGAAGCTTTCTTT
CDR3aa: CASSFSNTEAFF

j_gene: TRBJ2-1
len: 15
abundance: .
d_gene: .
v_gene: TRBV20-1
CDR3nt: TGCAGTGCTAGTGGCGGTCGTAGCTCCTACAATGAGCAGTTCTTC
CDR3aa: CSASGGRSSYNEQFF

j_gene: TRBJ2-7
len: 14
abundance: many
d_gene: .
v_gene: TRBV7-2
CDR3nt: TGTGCCAGCAGCACCTCGCGTGCTGGCTACGAGCAGTACTTC
CDR3aa: CASSTSRAGYEQYF

j_gene: TRBJ1-5
len: 15
abundance: .
d_gene: TRBD1
v_gene: TRBV5-1
CDR3nt: TGCGCCAGCAGCTTGGCAGGGGACAGTCATCAGCCCCAGCATTTT
CDR3aa: CASSLAGDSHQPQHF

j_gene: TRBJ2-1
len: 19
abundance: .
d_gene: TRBD2
v_gene: TRBV12-3/TRBV12-4
CDR3nt: TGTGCCAGCAGTCCCGGGACTAGCGGGGGGCTCACCCTTGGCAATGAGCAGTTCTTC
CDR3aa: CASSPGTSGGLTLGNEQFF

j_gene: TRBJ2-3
len: 14
abundance: .
d_gene: TRBD1
v_gene: TRBV12-3/TRBV12-4
CDR3nt: TGTGCCAGCAGACCGGGACAGTTCACAGATACGCAGTATTTT
CDR3aa: CASRPGQFTDTQYF

j_gene: TRBJ2-7
len: 14
abundance: many
d_gene: .
v_gene: TRBV7-2
CDR3nt: TGTGCCAGCAGCTTAGGGGGACCTTTCTACGAGCAGTACTTC
CDR3aa: CASSLGGPFYEQYF

j_gene: TRBJ2-5
len: 17
abundance: few
d_gene: TRBD2
v_gene: TRBV7-2
CDR3nt: TGTGCCAGCAGCCCGACTAGCGGGGGGCCTTTACAAGAGACCCAGTACTTC
CDR3aa: CASSPTSGGPLQETQYF

j_gene: TRBJ2-5
len: 13
abundance: few
d_gene: .
v_gene: TRBV29-1
CDR3nt: TGCAGCGTTGAAGGACAGGATGGGGAGACCCAGTACTTC
CDR3aa: CSVEGQDGETQYF

j_gene: TRBJ1-1
len: 13
abundance: .
d_gene: .
v_gene: TRBV12-3/TRBV12-4
CDR3nt: TGTGCCAACAGTCTCCATCTGAACACTGAAGCTTTCTTT
CDR3aa: CANSLHLNTEAFF

j_gene: TRBJ2-1
len: 14
abundance: .
d_gene: TRBD1
v_gene: TRBV7-2
CDR3nt: TGTGCCAGCAGCAATCGCGGGACAGGGAGTGAGCAGTTCTTC
CDR3aa: CASSNRGTGSEQFF

j_gene: TRBJ1-5
len: 15
abundance: few
d_gene: .
v_gene: TRBV7-2
CDR3nt: TGTGCCAGCAGCTTTGGAGTGTATAGCAATCAGCCCCAGCATTTT
CDR3aa: CASSFGVYSNQPQHF

j_gene: TRBJ1-5
len: 14
abundance: .
d_gene: TRBD1
v_gene: TRBV5-1
CDR3nt: TGCGCCAGCAGCTGGGACAGTCCCAATCAGCCCCAGCATTTT
CDR3aa: CASSWDSPNQPQHF

j_gene: TRBJ2-7
len: 18
abundance: .
d_gene: TRBD2
v_gene: TRBV14
CDR3nt: TGTGCCAGCAGCTTACCCGGGACTAGCGGGGGGGCCTACGGCGAGCAGTACTTC
CDR3aa: CASSLPGTSGGAYGEQYF

j_gene: TRBJ2-3
len: 14
abundance: few
d_gene: .
v_gene: TRBV20-1
CDR3nt: TGCAGTGCTAGCTTTGAGGGAAACACAGATACGCAGTATTTT
CDR3aa: CSASFEGNTDTQYF

j_gene: TRBJ2-7
len: 15
abundance: few
d_gene: .
v_gene: TRBV4-2
CDR3nt: TGTGCCAGCAGCCAAGATCGGAATTTACCTTACGAGCAGTACTTC
CDR3aa: CASSQDRNLPYEQYF

j_gene: TRBJ2-5
len: 15
abundance: .
d_gene: TRBD2
v_gene: TRBV3-1
CDR3nt: TGTGCCAGCAGCCAAGGACTAGCGGGGACGAGCAGGCAGTACTTC
CDR3aa: CASSQGLAGTSRQYF

j_gene: TRBJ2-5
len: 16
abundance: few
d_gene: TRBD1
v_gene: TRBV7-9
CDR3nt: TGTGCCAGCAGCCACAGCCTGGACAGGTCAGACTACGGGCAGTACTTC
CDR3aa: CASSHSLDRSDYGQYF

j_gene: TRBJ2-1
len: 14
abundance: few
d_gene: .
v_gene: TRBV29-1
CDR3nt: TGCAGCGTCGACCGGGGGGCGAGGGGCAATGAGCAGTTCTTC
CDR3aa: CSVDRGARGNEQFF

j_gene: TRBJ2-4
len: 18
abundance: .
d_gene: TRBD2
v_gene: TRBV5-1
CDR3nt: TGCGCCAGCAGCCCTTTTCCTAGGGAGGGTCAAACCAAAAACATTCAGTACTTC
CDR3aa: CASSPFPREGQTKNIQYF

j_gene: TRBJ1-1
len: 15
abundance: once
d_gene: .
v_gene: TRBV9
CDR3nt: TGTGCCAGCAGCGTAGGGCAGGGAGGGGACACTGAAGCTTTCTTT
CDR3aa: CASSVGQGGDTEAFF

j_gene: TRBJ1-2
len: 13
abundance: few
d_gene: .
v_gene: TRBV29-1
CDR3nt: TGCAGCGTGGAGGAACTAGCGCATTCTGGCTACACCTTC
CDR3aa: CSVEELAHSGYTF

j_gene: TRBJ2-3
len: 13
abundance: .
d_gene: .
v_gene: TRBV20-1
CDR3nt: TGCAGTGCTAGCTCGACAGGGACTGATGCGCAGTATTTT
CDR3aa: CSASSTGTDAQYF

j_gene: TRBJ2-3
len: 17
abundance: .
d_gene: .
v_gene: TRBV7-2
CDR3nt: TGTGCCAGCAGCTTAGCCTGGATGGGGGTCGACACAGATACGCAGTATTTT
CDR3aa: CASSLAWMGVDTDTQYF